A single sample is the source of the 17 T cell receptor beta chains below, sequenced in a study of T cells after yellow fever vaccination. Using its own MiXCR run on the 5' RACE reads, TCRdb lists one record per CDR3 protein. The sample holds 300,000 to 350,000 distinct CDR3 sequences, approximately 4.3% seen once. This specimen consisted of PBMCs, obtained 15 days after the yellow fever booster vaccination. All receptors come from a young man who received the YFV17D yellow fever vaccine.

This clonotype showed up many times. CDR3 protein: CASSLVGEYEQYF. CDR3 bases: TGTGCCAGCAGCTTAGTGGGGGAATACGAGCAGTACTTC. The V call is TRBV7-2, the J call TRBJ2-7, with D possibly being TRBD1 or TRBD2 (5 bases each). V was trimmed by 1 base and J by 4 bases, leaving 8 bases between them. This CDR3 is 13 amino acids long. Germline CDR1 SGHTA, CDR2 FQGNSA.

This clonotype has more than one count but fewer than ten. The chain links TRBV14 to TRBJ1-1, with D possibly being TRBD1 (5 bases). Germline CDR1 reads SGHDN; CDR2 reads FVKESK. This CDR3 is 14 amino acids long. Deletions cut 7 bases from V and 1 base from J, with 13 bases between. The CDR3 loop is CASTPSGGNTEAFF. CDR3 bases: TGTGCCAGCACTCCCTCGGGGGGGAACACTGAAGCTTTCTTT.

This clonotype occurred many times. The V and J genes are TRBV7-9 and TRBJ1-1; D is unclear. The germline gives CDR1 SEHNR, CDR2 FQNEAQ (reference sequence). V was pared by 5 bases and J by 6 bases, with 19 bases between. This CDR3 has 15 residues. The CDR3 DNA reads as TGTGCCAGCAGCCCAATAAGCCAACCCCGCCCTGAAGCTTTCTTT. This translates into CASSPISQPRPEAFF.

This clonotype was observed at least ten times. V usage is TRBV5-1 and J usage is TRBJ1-1; 9 bases are shared with TRBD1. This CDR3 region has 16 residues. Germline assignment: CDR1 SGHRS and CDR2 YFSETQ. With V trimmed by 0 bases and J by 5 bases, 8 bases remained unmatched. This chain's CDR3 is CASSLANTGGGTEAFF. The CDR3, as DNA: TGCGCCAGCAGCTTGGCAAATACAGGGGGCGGGACTGAAGCTTTCTTT.

This clonotype was observed a few times. The chain is built from TRBV10-3 and TRBJ2-1; 14 bases agree with TRBD2. CDR3 size: 17 residues. V was clipped by 5 bases and J by 6 bases; unmatched bases: 9. The germline V gene has CDR1 ENHRY and CDR2 SYGVKD. CDR3: CAISRTSGGPEGNEQFF. In nucleotides, the CDR3 is TGTGCCATCAGTCGGACTAGCGGGGGGCCGGAGGGCAATGAGCAGTTCTTC.

This clonotype showed up just a few times. In DNA form, the CDR3 reads TGTGCCACCAGTGATTCGCTCAGGGGAGGCAATGAGCAGTTCTTC. Its protein product is CATSDSLRGGNEQFF. This chain joins TRBV24-1 and TRBJ2-1; either TRBD1 or TRBD2 may fit D (6 bases each). V was shortened by 2 bases and J by 6 bases, with 13 bases between the two germline ends. The germline CDR1 and CDR2 sequences are KGHDR and SFDVKD. This CDR3 has 15 residues.

This clonotype was found many times. This chain joins TRBV10-3 and TRBJ2-7; 9 bases fit TRBD1. The J segment lost 1 base and the V segment lost 6 bases, leaving 7 bases of the junction unmatched. This CDR3 contains 15 residues. Germline CDR1 reads ENHRY; CDR2 reads SYGVKD. CDR3: CAISWGQGVSYEQYF. CDR3 DNA: TGTGCCATCAGCTGGGGACAGGGCGTTTCCTACGAGCAGTACTTC.

The table lists this clonotype with a few counts. The chain carries TRBV9 and TRBJ1-6; D is possibly TRBD1 (5 bases). Germline V CDR1 and CDR2: SGDLS, YYNGEE. CDR3 length: 17 residues. Trimming shortened V by 3 bases and J by 7 bases, and 20 bases separated the two germline ends. The CDR3 bases are TGTGCCAGCAGCGGGCTTTTACGGCAGGGTGGGAATTCACCCCTCCACTTT. Translated: CASSGLLRQGGNSPLHF.

V is TRBV12-3 or TRBV12-4 and J is TRBJ1-1; the D is unclear. CDR3 size: 15 residues. V dropped 0 bases and J dropped 4 bases, with 12 bases sitting between them. The CDR3 loop reads CASSLALGGGTEAFF. Written as DNA, the CDR3 is TGTGCCAGCAGTTTAGCCCTTGGAGGAGGCACTGAAGCTTTCTTT.

This clonotype was seen at least ten times. The chain combines TRBV29-1 with TRBJ2-7, with D possibly being TRBD1 (6 bases). With 6 bases removed from V and 3 bases from J, the gap between germline ends came to 12 bases. The CDR3 sequence is 12 residues long. From germline, CDR1 is SQVTM and CDR2 ANQGSEA. DNA of the CDR3: TGCAGCGTCAGGGGTCTGCGCTACGAGCAGTACTTC. Encoded protein: CSVRGLRYEQYF.

This sequence joins TRBV12-3 or TRBV12-4 and TRBJ1-2, with 8 bases fitting TRBD1. This CDR3 has 15 amino acids. Trimming at V came to 5 bases and at J to 8 bases, leaving 13 bases not matched to a gene. The CDR3 coding sequence is TGTGCCAGCAGTCCTGGACAGGGCCTCCGGTTGGGCTACACCTTC. Protein product: CASSPGQGLRLGYTF.

This clonotype came up a few times. This chain connects TRBV10-3 to TRBJ1-2; 9 bases agree with TRBD1. The germline CDR1 and CDR2 sequences are ENHRY and SYGVKD. The CDR3 consists of 15 residues. With 4 bases clipped from V and 2 bases from J, the junction kept 5 bases outside the gene matches. The CDR3 DNA reads TGTGCCATCAGTGCCTTCGGACAGGGGAACTATGGCTACACCTTC. It yields the protein CAISAFGQGNYGYTF.

The chain employs TRBV4-1 and TRBJ1-5, with D unresolved. The CDR3 runs to 15 residues. CDR1 is MGHRA, CDR2 YSYEKL, per germline. Trimming shortened V by 2 bases and J by 0 bases, and 8 bases separated the two germline ends. CDR3 coding DNA: TGCGCCAGCAGCCAATTCCGGGATAGCAATCAGCCCCAGCATTTT. Translated: CASSQFRDSNQPQHF.

This clonotype appeared many times. The chain links TRBV7-2 to TRBJ2-7; D possibly corresponds to TRBD2 (6 bases). Germline V gene lookup returns CDR1 SGHTA and CDR2 FQGNSA. The CDR3 has 14 residues. The ends were cut back, 1 base at V and 3 bases at J, with 10 bases in the middle. CDR3: CASSLGLANYEQYF. CDR3 sequence (DNA): TGTGCCAGCAGCTTAGGGCTAGCGAACTACGAGCAGTACTTC.

In this sample, this clonotype turned up many times. This chain uses TRBV4-1 with TRBJ1-1; a weak D match, TRBD1 (6 bases). Germline CDR1 and CDR2: MGHRA and YSYEKL. Trimming removed 1 base at V and 5 bases at J, with 11 bases between. This CDR3 has 14 residues. The DNA of the CDR3 is TGCGCCAGCAGCCAAGGAAGGGGGGGAACTGAAGCTTTCTTT. Encoded protein: CASSQGRGGTEAFF.

This clonotype came up many times. This rearrangement joins TRBV12-3 or TRBV12-4 to TRBJ2-2; D unclear. Trimming took off 6 bases at V and 6 bases at J, with 11 bases between the two ends. CDR3 length: 13 residues. DNA of the CDR3: TGTGCCAGCAGCCAAGGCGTTCCCGGGGAGCTGTTTTTT. Residues: CASSQGVPGELFF.

There are many counts of this clonotype. The rearrangement uses TRBV6-6 and TRBJ2-1; possibly TRBD2 for D (6 bases). Germline-derived CDR1 and CDR2 are MNHNY and SVGAGI (reference sequence). Trimming took off 1 base at V and 0 bases at J, with 10 bases between the two ends. CDR3 length: 16 residues. The CDR3 sequence is CASSYLSTSSYNEQFF. In DNA form, the CDR3 reads TGTGCCAGCAGTTACTTGTCGACTAGCTCCTACAATGAGCAGTTCTTC.